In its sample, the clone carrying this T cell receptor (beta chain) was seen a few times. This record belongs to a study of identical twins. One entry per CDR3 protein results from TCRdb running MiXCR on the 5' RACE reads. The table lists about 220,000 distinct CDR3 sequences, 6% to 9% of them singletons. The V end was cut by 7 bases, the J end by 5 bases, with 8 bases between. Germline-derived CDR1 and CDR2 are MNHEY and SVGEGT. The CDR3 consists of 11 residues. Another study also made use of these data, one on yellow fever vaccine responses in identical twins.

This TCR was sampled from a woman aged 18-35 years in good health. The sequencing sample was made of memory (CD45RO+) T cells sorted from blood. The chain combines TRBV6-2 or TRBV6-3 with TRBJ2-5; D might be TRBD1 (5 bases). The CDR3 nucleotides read TGTGCCAGCATCCAGGGCGAGACCCAGTACTTC. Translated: CASIQGETQYF.